This TCR beta chain stems from a study of shared clonotypes between healthy human individuals. The germline V gene encodes CDR1 SGDLS and CDR2 YYNGEE. The CDR3 covers 17 residues. Trimming removed 2 bases at V and 0 bases at J, with 14 bases between. It was across several immunoSEQ plates that each subset's genomic DNA was evenly split. About 30,000 T cell genomes (about 0.2 ug DNA) went into each sorted-subset replicate. Per the original methods: With immunoSEQ giving junction-only sequences and no quality scores, filtering differed. TCRdb's copy holds only in-frame clones and misses some; the assay was immunoSEQ multiplex PCR. Clonal size and the V and J genes are those of that table, whereas D and trimming came from the DNA. The table shows approximately 720,000 clones, with roughly 94% occurring only once. Naive CD8 cells lacked CD45RO, underwent positive selection for CCR7 and left out terminally differentiated effector memory CD45RA+ cells. Each sample came from a Caucasian adult donor living in Nashville, Tennessee.

The source is a man between 25 and 39 years old in good health. Sequences were obtained from naive CD8+ T cells sorted from blood. The chain uses TRBV9 and TRBJ2-2; no clear D. The CDR3 bases are TGTGCCAGCAGCGTTCAAGAGCCATCATCGAACACCGGGGAGCTGTTTTTT. Its translation is CASSVQEPSSNTGELFF.